This T cell receptor beta chain comes out of a study of blood T cell repertoires in COVID-19. The CDR3 contains 15 residues. Germline V gene data show CDR1 as ENHRY and CDR2 as SYGVKD. The germline V and J ends were trimmed by 6 bases and 4 bases, with 17 bases remaining between them. This table comes from immunoSEQ multiplex PCR, and its TCRdb copy is limited to in-frame clones, with some not included. The table records 52,000 or so clones, 83% of them present only once. The sequence came from a man aged 40-49 years with acute or convalescent COVID-19. This sequence joins TRBV10-3 and TRBJ2-3, with TRBD2 as a possible D gene (5 bases). The specimen was peripheral blood. This CDR3 reads CAIRPGSGIPDTQYF. The DNA for the CDR3 is TGTGCCATCAGACCGGGTTCGGGGATTCCAGATACGCAGTATTTT.